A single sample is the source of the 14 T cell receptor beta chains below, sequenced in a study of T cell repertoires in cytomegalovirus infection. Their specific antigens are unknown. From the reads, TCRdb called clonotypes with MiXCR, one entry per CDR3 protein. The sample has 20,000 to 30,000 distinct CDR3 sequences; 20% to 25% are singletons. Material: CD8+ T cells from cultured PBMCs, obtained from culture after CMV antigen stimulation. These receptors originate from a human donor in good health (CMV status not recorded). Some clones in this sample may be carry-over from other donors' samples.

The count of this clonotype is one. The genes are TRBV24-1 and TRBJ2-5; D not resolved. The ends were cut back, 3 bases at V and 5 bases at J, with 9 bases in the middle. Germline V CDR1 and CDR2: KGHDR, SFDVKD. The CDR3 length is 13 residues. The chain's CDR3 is CATSDPSEETQYF. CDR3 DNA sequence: TGTGCCACCAGTGATCCGTCAGAGGAGACCCAGTACTTC.

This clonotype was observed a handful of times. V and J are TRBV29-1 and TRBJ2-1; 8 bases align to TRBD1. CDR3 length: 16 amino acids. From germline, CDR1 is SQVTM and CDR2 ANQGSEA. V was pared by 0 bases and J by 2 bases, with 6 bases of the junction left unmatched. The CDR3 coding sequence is TGCAGCGTTGAAGAGGCTACAGGGGGTCCCTACAATGAGCAGTTCTTC. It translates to CSVEEATGGPYNEQFF.

The CDR3 nucleotides read TGTGCCAGCAGTTTCACTTGGGTCCACGAGCAGTACTTC. Translated, it gives CASSFTWVHEQYF. The chain couples TRBV27 to TRBJ2-7; D gene unclear. Germline V gene lookup returns CDR1 MNHEY and CDR2 SMNVEV (reference sequence). V was pared by 3 bases and J by 5 bases, with 11 bases between. The CDR3 has 13 amino acids.

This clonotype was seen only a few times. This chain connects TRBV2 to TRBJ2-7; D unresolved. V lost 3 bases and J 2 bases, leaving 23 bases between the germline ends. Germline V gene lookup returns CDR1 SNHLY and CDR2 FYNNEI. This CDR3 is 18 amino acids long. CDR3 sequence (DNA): TGTGCCAGCAGTGATCCCCCCGTACCTCTCGAGCCCGCCTACGAGCAGTACTTC. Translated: CASSDPPVPLEPAYEQYF.

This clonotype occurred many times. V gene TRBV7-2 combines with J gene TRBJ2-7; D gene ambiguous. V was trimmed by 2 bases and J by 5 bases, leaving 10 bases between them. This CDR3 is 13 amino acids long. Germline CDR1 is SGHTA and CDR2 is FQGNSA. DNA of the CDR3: TGTGCCAGCAGCTTACCGTCCCCCGACGAGCAGTACTTC. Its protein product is CASSLPSPDEQYF.

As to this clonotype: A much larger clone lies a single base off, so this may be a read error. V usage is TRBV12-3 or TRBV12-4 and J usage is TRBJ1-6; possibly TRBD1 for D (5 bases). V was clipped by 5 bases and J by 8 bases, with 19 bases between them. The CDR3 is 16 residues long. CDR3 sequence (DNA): TGTGCCAGCAGTGCAGACAGCGGCGAGAATCATTCACCCCTCCACTTT. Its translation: CASSADSGENHSPLHF.

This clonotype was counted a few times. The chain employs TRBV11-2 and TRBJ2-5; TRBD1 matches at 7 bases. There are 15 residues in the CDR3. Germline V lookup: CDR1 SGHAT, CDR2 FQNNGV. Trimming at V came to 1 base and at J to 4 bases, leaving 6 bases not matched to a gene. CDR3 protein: CASSLGGTDGETQYF. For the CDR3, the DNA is TGTGCCAGCAGCTTAGGGGGGACAGACGGAGAGACCCAGTACTTC.

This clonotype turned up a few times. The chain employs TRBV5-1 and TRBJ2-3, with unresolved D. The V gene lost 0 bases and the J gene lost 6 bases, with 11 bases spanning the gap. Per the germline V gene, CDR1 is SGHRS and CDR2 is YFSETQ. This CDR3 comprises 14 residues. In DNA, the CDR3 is TGCGCCAGCAGCTTGGAATCGGGTTTGGATACGCAGTATTTT. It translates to CASSLESGLDTQYF.

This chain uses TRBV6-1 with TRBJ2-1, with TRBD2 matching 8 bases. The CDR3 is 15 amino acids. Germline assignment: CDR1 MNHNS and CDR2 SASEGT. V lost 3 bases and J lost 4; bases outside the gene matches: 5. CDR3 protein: CASSELAGDYNEQFF. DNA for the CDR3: TGTGCCAGCAGTGAGCTAGCGGGTGATTACAATGAGCAGTTCTTC.

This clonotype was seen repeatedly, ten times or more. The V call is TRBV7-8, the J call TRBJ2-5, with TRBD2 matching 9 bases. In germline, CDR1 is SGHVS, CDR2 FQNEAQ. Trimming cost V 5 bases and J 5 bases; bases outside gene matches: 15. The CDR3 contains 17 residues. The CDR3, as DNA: TGTGCCAGCAGCACCACCCAAGACGCGGGAGGGGAGGAGACCCAGTACTTC. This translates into CASSTTQDAGGEETQYF.

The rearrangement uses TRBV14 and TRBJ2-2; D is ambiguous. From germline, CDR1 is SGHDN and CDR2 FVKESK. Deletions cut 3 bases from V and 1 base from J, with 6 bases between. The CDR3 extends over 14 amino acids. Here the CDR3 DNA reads TGTGCCAGCAGCCATTACAAGAACACCGGGGAGCTGTTTTTT. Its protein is CASSHYKNTGELFF.

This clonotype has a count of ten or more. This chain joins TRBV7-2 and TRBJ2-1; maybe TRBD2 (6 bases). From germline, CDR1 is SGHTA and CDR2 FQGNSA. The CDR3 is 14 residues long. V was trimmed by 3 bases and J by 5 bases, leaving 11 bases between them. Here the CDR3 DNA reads TGTGCCAGCAGCTTCTGGGACTGGGACAATGAGCAGTTCTTC. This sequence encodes CASSFWDWDNEQFF.

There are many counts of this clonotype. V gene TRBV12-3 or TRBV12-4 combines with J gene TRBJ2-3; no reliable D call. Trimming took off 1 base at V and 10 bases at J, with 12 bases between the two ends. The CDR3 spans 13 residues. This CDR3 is CASSLDGPSAQYF. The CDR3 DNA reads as TGTGCCAGCAGTTTAGACGGCCCTTCGGCGCAGTATTTT.

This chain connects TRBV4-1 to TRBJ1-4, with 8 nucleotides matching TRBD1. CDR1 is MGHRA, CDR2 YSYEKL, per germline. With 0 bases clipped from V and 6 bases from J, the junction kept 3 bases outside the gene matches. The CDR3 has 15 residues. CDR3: CASSQDRQGYEKLFF. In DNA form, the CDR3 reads TGCGCCAGCAGCCAAGATAGACAGGGGTATGAAAAACTGTTTTTT.